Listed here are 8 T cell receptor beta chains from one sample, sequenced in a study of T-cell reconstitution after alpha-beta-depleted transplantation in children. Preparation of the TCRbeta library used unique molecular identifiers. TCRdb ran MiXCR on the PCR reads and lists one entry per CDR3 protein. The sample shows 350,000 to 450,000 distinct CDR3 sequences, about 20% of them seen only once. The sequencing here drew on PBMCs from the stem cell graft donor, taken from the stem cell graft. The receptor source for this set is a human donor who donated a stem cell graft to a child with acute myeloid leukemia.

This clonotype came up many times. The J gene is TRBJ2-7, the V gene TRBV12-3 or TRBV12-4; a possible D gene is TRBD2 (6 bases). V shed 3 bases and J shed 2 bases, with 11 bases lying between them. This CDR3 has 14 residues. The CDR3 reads CASSFSGSPYEQYF. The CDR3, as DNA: TGTGCCAGCAGTTTTTCCGGGAGCCCCTACGAGCAGTACTTC.

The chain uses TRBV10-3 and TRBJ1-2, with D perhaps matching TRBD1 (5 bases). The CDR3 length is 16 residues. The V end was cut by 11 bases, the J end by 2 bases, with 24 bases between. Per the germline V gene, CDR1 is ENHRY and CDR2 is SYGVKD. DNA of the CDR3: TGTGCCGTATCAGGGCCCAACGATTCGTCAAACTATGGCTACACCTTC. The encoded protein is CAVSGPNDSSNYGYTF.

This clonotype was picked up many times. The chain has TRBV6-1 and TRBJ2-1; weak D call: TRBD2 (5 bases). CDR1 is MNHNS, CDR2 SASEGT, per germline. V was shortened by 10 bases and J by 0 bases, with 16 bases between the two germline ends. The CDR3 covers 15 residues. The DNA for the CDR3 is TGTGCCACCACGCTAGAGCGGACCTCCTACAATGAGCAGTTCTTC. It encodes CATTLERTSYNEQFF.

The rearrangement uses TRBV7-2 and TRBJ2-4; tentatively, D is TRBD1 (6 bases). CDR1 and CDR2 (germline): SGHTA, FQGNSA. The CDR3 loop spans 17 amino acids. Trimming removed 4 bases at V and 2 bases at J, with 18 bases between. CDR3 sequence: CASSSPGARGSKNIQYF. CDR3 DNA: TGTGCCAGCAGCTCACCAGGGGCGCGCGGATCCAAAAACATTCAGTACTTC.

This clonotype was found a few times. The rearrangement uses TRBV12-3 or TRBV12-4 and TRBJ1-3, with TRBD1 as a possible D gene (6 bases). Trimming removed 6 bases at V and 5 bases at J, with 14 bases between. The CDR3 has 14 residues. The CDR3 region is CASRPGQYRNTIYF. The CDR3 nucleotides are TGTGCCAGCAGACCCGGACAGTACCGAAACACCATATATTTT.

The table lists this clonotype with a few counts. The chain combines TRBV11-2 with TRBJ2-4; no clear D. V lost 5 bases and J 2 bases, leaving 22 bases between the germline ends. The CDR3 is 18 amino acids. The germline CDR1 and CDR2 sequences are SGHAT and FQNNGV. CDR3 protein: CASSPEYSSYGPKNIQYF. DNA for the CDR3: TGTGCCAGCAGCCCAGAGTACTCTAGTTATGGGCCCAAAAACATTCAGTACTTC.

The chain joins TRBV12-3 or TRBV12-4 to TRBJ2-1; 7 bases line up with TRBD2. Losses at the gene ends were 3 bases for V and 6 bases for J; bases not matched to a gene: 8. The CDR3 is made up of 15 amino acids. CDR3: CASSLGGRATNEQFF. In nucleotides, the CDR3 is TGTGCCAGCAGTTTGGGGGGGAGGGCCACCAATGAGCAGTTCTTC.

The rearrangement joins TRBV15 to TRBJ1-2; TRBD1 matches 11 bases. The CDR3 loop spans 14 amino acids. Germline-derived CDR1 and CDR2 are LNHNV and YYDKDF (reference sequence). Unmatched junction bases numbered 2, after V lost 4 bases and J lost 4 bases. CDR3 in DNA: TGTGCCACCAGCACGGACAGGGGGCCCTATGGCTACACCTTC. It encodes CATSTDRGPYGYTF.